Listed below are T cell receptor beta chains from one sample, sequenced in a study of cytomegalovirus exposure and HLA in healthy donors. Assay: immunoSEQ multiplex PCR; the TCRdb copy retains only in-frame clones and omits some. The sample has fewer than 70,000 clones, more than 80% seen once. The source material was PBMCs. Source of these receptors: a man aged 18 to 29 in good health and CMV-seronegative. Each CDR3 is given with its conserved first and last residue. The order of the fields is CDR3 length, clone size, J gene, V gene, D gene, CDR3 protein, CDR3 DNA. A D gene is named only where the DNA matches it firmly. The size entry is marked missing in some rows and otherwise reads once, few, many or a size class.

14 | NA | TRBJ2-1 | TRBV14 | NA | CASSQISELNEQFF | TGTGCCAGCAGCCAAATTAGCGAGCTCAATGAGCAGTTCTTC
15 | NA | TRBJ2-3 | TRBV2 | TRBD2 | CASRREVTSSDTQYF | TGTGCCAGCCGCCGGGAGGTTACATCATCGGATACGCAGTATTTT
16 | NA | TRBJ2-7 | TRBV14 | TRBD2 | CASSPFRRGGPKEQYF | TGTGCCAGCAGCCCCTTTCGGCGGGGAGGGCCGAAAGAGCAGTACTTC
15 | NA | TRBJ2-4 | TRBV5-1 | NA | CASSLAAGPENIQYF | TGCGCCAGCAGCTTGGCCGCGGGACCTGAGAACATTCAGTACTTC
15 | NA | TRBJ1-5 | TRBV5-8 | NA | CASSLAGYSNQPQHF | TGTGCCAGCAGCTTGGCGGGGTATAGCAATCAGCCCCAGCATTTT
15 | NA | TRBJ1-5 | TRBV19 | NA | CASSIERWWGPPQHF | TGTGCCAGTAGTATAGAAAGGTGGTGGGGCCCGCCCCAGCATTTT
13 | NA | TRBJ1-5 | TRBV9 | NA | CASSVTDNQPQHF | TGTGCCAGCAGCGTTACAGACAATCAGCCCCAGCATTTT
12 | NA | TRBJ1-2 | TRBV19 | NA | CASKQGLSGYTF | TGTGCCAGTAAGCAGGGACTGTCTGGCTACACCTTC
13 | NA | TRBJ1-1 | TRBV6-5 | NA | CASSYGRNTEAFF | TGTGCCAGCAGTTACGGCAGAAACACTGAAGCTTTCTTT
12 | NA | TRBJ1-1 | TRBV18 | TRBD1 | CASSPNRGEAFF | TGTGCCAGCTCACCTAACAGGGGTGAAGCTTTCTTT
15 | NA | TRBJ2-6 | TRBV19 | NA | CASSIIGVGANVLTF | TGTGCCAGTAGTATAATAGGGGTCGGGGCCAACGTCCTGACTTTC
12 | NA | TRBJ2-1 | TRBV29-1 | NA | CSVDRRVDEQFF | TGCAGCGTTGATCGGCGGGTGGATGAGCAGTTCTTC
15 | NA | TRBJ2-7 | TRBV27 | TRBD2 | CASSFREGTSETWNF | TGTGCCAGCAGTTTCAGGGAGGGGACTAGCGAGACTTGGAACTTC
14 | NA | TRBJ2-4 | TRBV19 | TRBD2 | CASSRGGLKNIQYF | TGTGCCAGTAGTCGGGGGGGACTAAAAAACATTCAGTACTTC
17 | NA | TRBJ2-2 | TRBV9 | TRBD1 | CASSDRIGQGATGELFF | TGTGCCAGCAGCGACAGGATAGGACAGGGGGCCACCGGGGAGCTGTTTTTT
11 | NA | TRBJ1-1 | TRBV14 | NA | CASSQNRVAFF | TGTGCCAGCAGCCAAAACAGGGTAGCTTTCTTT
17 | NA | TRBJ2-1 | TRBV19 | NA | CASSARPGEGAYNEQFF | TGTGCCAGTAGTGCCCGGCCAGGAGAAGGGGCCTACAATGAGCAGTTCTTC
12 | once | TRBJ2-1 | TRBV28 | NA | CASGRSYNEQFF | TGTGCCAGCGGGAGATCCTACAATGAGCAGTTCTTC
13 | NA | TRBJ2-7 | TRBV19 | NA | CASSIGHSYEQYF | TGTGCCAGTAGTATCGGACATAGCTACGAGCAGTACTTC
16 | NA | TRBJ2-1 | TRBV28 | TRBD2 | CAAGVLTPAGGNEQFF | TGTGCCGCCGGGGTACTAACTCCGGCGGGGGGTAATGAGCAGTTCTTC
12 | NA | TRBJ2-7 | TRBV5-1 | NA | CASSKQGSEQYF | TGCGCCAGCAGCAAACAGGGTAGCGAGCAGTACTTC
12 | NA | TRBJ1-5 | TRBV10-2 | NA | CASSGSPQPQHF | TGCGCCAGCAGTGGTAGCCCTCAGCCCCAGCATTTT
13 | NA | TRBJ1-3 | TRBV2 | NA | CASQGFFGNTIYF | TGTGCCAGCCAGGGGTTTTTTGGAAACACCATATATTTT
15 | NA | TRBJ1-1 | TRBV28 | NA | CASSSKVAGDTEAFF | TGTGCCAGCAGTTCCAAGGTGGCGGGGGACACTGAAGCTTTCTTT
11 | NA | TRBJ1-1 | TRBV20-1 | NA | CSANRADGAFF | TGCAGTGCTAACAGGGCCGATGGAGCTTTCTTT
14 | NA | TRBJ2-1 | TRBV11-2 | TRBD2 | CASRLAGGYNEQFF | TGTGCCAGCAGACTAGCGGGAGGTTACAATGAGCAGTTCTTC
18 | NA | TRBJ2-3 | TRBV9 | NA | CASSVEWESKESTDTQYF | TGTGCCAGCAGCGTAGAGTGGGAGAGTAAGGAATCCACAGATACGCAGTATTTT
16 | NA | TRBJ1-2 | TRBV6-5 | TRBD1 | CASSYLAGQGTFGYTF | TGTGCCAGCAGTTACTTGGCGGGACAGGGCACTTTTGGCTACACCTTC
14 | NA | TRBJ1-2 | TRBV18 | TRBD1 | CASSPTGASIGYTF | TGTGCCAGCTCACCGACAGGGGCCTCTATTGGCTACACCTTC
12 | few | TRBJ2-7 | TRBV2 | TRBD1 | CARGGQGYEQYF | TGTGCCAGGGGGGGACAGGGATACGAGCAGTACTTC
16 | NA | TRBJ1-1 | TRBV28 | NA | CASSLFLRGMNTEAFF | TGTGCCAGCAGTTTATTCCTGCGGGGCATGAACACTGAAGCTTTCTTT
15 | NA | TRBJ1-4 | TRBV19 | TRBD1 | CASSRRTGGYEKLFF | TGTGCCAGTAGTAGACGGACAGGCGGCTATGAAAAACTGTTTTTT
18 | NA | TRBJ1-2 | TRBV5-1 | TRBD1 | CASSLFQGWDRPIYGYTF | TGCGCCAGCAGCTTGTTTCAGGGCTGGGACAGGCCTATCTATGGCTACACCTTC
14 | NA | TRBJ2-3 | TRBV4-2 | NA | CASSGGRSTDTQYF | TGTGCCAGCAGCGGAGGAAGGAGCACAGATACGCAGTATTTT
14 | NA | TRBJ1-1 | TRBV5-1 | TRBD1 | CASRWDRENTEAFF | TGCGCCAGCAGATGGGACAGGGAGAACACTGAAGCTTTCTTT
14 | NA | TRBJ1-5 | TRBV28 | NA | CASVTEYSNQPQHF | TGTGCCAGCGTGACAGAATATAGCAATCAGCCCCAGCATTTT
13 | few | TRBJ2-7 | TRBV7-7 | NA | CASSFGTTYEQYF | TGTGCTAGCAGCTTCGGCACTACCTACGAGCAGTACTTC
13 | NA | TRBJ2-3 | TRBV10-1 | NA | CASSEIFGSAQYF | TGCGCCAGCAGTGAAATCTTTGGGAGTGCGCAGTATTTT
13 | NA | TRBJ1-2 | TRBV27 | NA | CASSLNGDYGYTF | TGTGCCAGCAGTTTAAACGGGGACTATGGCTACACCTTC
14 | NA | TRBJ2-3 | TRBV6-1 | TRBD1 | CASSVGTATDTQYF | TGTGCCAGCAGTGTAGGGACAGCCACAGATACGCAGTATTTT
18 | NA | TRBJ1-4 | TRBV28 | TRBD1 | CASNLMRGTGGTNEKLFF | TGTGCCAGCAACCTAATGAGGGGGACAGGGGGGACTAATGAAAAACTGTTTTTT
16 | NA | TRBJ1-1 | TRBV28 | NA | CASSFNSWGRGTEAFF | TGTGCCAGCAGTTTTAATAGCTGGGGGCGCGGCACTGAAGCTTTCTTT
14 | NA | TRBJ1-2 | TRBV5-6 | NA | CASTLGAGEYGYTF | TGTGCCAGCACCTTGGGAGCAGGGGAATATGGCTACACCTTC
16 | NA | TRBJ2-3 | TRBV19 | TRBD1 | CASSTPGQGAVTAQYF | TGTGCCAGTAGCACACCGGGACAGGGGGCCGTGACGGCGCAGTATTTT
15 | NA | TRBJ1-1 | TRBV19 | NA | CASSIEAGMNTEAFF | TGTGCCAGTAGTATCGAGGCCGGGATGAACACTGAAGCTTTCTTT
16 | NA | TRBJ1-3 | TRBV5-8 | NA | CASSAGKFIGGNTIYF | TGTGCCAGCAGCGCCGGGAAATTTATAGGTGGAAACACCATATATTTT
13 | NA | TRBJ2-7 | TRBV2 | TRBD1 | CASRGQYLYEQYF | TGTGCCAGCAGGGGACAGTACCTCTACGAGCAGTACTTC
14 | NA | TRBJ1-3 | TRBV28 | NA | CASSLNAGGNTIYF | TGTGCCAGCAGTTTAAACGCAGGGGGAAACACCATATATTTT
14 | once | TRBJ2-7 | TRBV5-6 | NA | CASSLGGQLYEQYF | TGTGCCAGCAGCTTGGGTGGACAGCTCTACGAGCAGTACTTC
15 | NA | TRBJ2-7 | TRBV30 | TRBD2 | CAWSVALAGAYEQYF | TGTGCCTGGAGTGTAGCACTAGCGGGAGCCTACGAGCAGTACTTC